This TCR beta chain was recovered during a study of OX40 agonist ivuxolimab in advanced cancers. On the study more broadly: Having had anti-PD-1, anti-PD-L1 or anti-CTLA-4 therapy before was allowed, and roughly 40% had some.

The investigators sampled blood at baseline, at cycle 4 day 1, and at cycle 7 day 1. The CDR3 is 11 amino acids. The V end was cut by 2 bases, the J end by 3 bases, with 5 bases between. Germline values: CDR1 DFQATT, CDR2 SNEGSKA (reference sequence). Data came from immunoSEQ multiplex PCR; TCRdb stores just in-frame clones and leaves some out. The sample shows around 62,000 clones, 87% of them seen only once. The sample in question was CD4+ or CD8+ T cells sorted from blood, obtained in a trial of the OX40 agonist ivuxolimab. The rearrangement uses TRBV20-1 and TRBJ2-7; the D is unclear. This TCR derives from an adult with an advanced solid tumor such as melanoma, head and neck, liver or kidney cancer. In DNA form, the CDR3 reads TGCAGTGCTAGATCCCACTACGAGCAGTACTTC. This codes for CSARSHYEQYF.